The 8 T cell receptor beta chains below were found in one sample sequenced in a study of T-cell reconstitution after alpha-beta-depleted transplantation in children. The TCRbeta library was prepared with unique molecular identifiers. TCRdb re-called the PCR reads with MiXCR, one entry per CDR3 protein. Of 200,000 to 250,000 distinct CDR3 sequences listed, 9.5% to 13% are singletons. The sequences come from PBMCs, collected before TCRalphabeta/CD19-depleted stem cell transplant. The receptors here all came from a child less than two years old with acute myeloid leukemia, due to receive a stem cell transplant.

This chain joins TRBV30 and TRBJ1-1, with a tentative D call TRBD1 (5 bases). Germline-derived CDR1 and CDR2 are GTSNPN and SVGIG (reference sequence). Trimming shortened V by 1 base and J by 2 bases, and 11 bases separated the two germline ends. This CDR3 has 14 residues. The CDR3 nucleotides read TGTGCCTGGAGTGGCGGGGGAGGTAACACTGAAGCTTTCTTT. Translation: CAWSGGGGNTEAFF.

The sample holds many counts of this clonotype. This chain uses TRBV11-2 with TRBJ1-6; D uncertain. The CDR3 is made up of 13 amino acids. The V end lost 0 bases, the J end lost 8 bases, and 5 bases lay between the germline ends. Germline V gives CDR1 SGHAT, CDR2 FQNNGV. The CDR3 sequence is CASSLERDSPLHF. The CDR3 nucleotides read TGTGCCAGCAGCTTAGAAAGGGATTCACCCCTCCACTTT.

This clonotype has ten or more counts. CDR3 sequence reads: CAIREGLAGSYEQYF. The CDR3 bases are TGTGCCATCAGGGAGGGACTAGCGGGTTCCTACGAGCAGTACTTC. The V gene is TRBV10-3, the J gene TRBJ2-7; 12 bases match TRBD2. The CDR3 extends over 15 amino acids. Germline V lookup: CDR1 ENHRY, CDR2 SYGVKD. J gave up 1 base and V 6 bases, and 4 bases lay outside the gene matches.

In its sample, this clonotype was seen many times. J is TRBJ2-7 and V is TRBV7-2; the D gene is possibly TRBD2 (6 bases). This CDR3 is 14 amino acids long. Trimming took off 3 bases at V and 0 bases at J, with 9 bases between the two ends. The germline V gene encodes CDR1 SGHTA and CDR2 FQGNSA. The CDR3: CASSFRGNSYEQYF. In DNA, the CDR3 is TGTGCCAGCAGCTTTCGGGGGAACTCCTACGAGCAGTACTTC. Looking up the rest from reference TRBV7-2 and TRBJ2-7 gives the full variable domain: GAGVSQSPSNKVTEKGKDVELRCDPISGHTALYWYRQSLGQGLEFLIYFQGNSAPDKSGLPSDRFSAERTGGSVSTLTIQRTQQEDSAVYLCASSFRGNSYEQYFGPGTRLTVT.

This clonotype has ten or more counts. J is TRBJ2-1 and V is TRBV11-2, with D unclear. The CDR3 is 11 amino acids. CDR1 is SGHAT, CDR2 FQNNGV, per germline. V gave up 5 bases and J gave up 7 bases, with 6 bases separating them. The CDR3 is CASSGRNEQFF. The CDR3 DNA reads as TGTGCCAGCAGCGGCAGGAATGAGCAGTTCTTC.

This clonotype was recorded many times. The chain is built from TRBV4-2 and TRBJ2-1, with D perhaps matching TRBD2 (5 bases). This CDR3 region has 16 residues. V lost 1 base to trimming and J lost 0 bases, with 10 bases between them. The germline V gene has CDR1 LGHNA and CDR2 YNFKEQ. The CDR3 region is CASSQGVAGSYNEQFF. The CDR3 coding sequence is TGTGCCAGCAGCCAAGGGGTCGCGGGCTCCTACAATGAGCAGTTCTTC.

This clonotype was picked up a small number of times. The chain combines TRBV5-4 with TRBJ2-2, with 15 nucleotides matching TRBD2. J lost 4 bases, V lost 3 bases, and 4 bases had no gene match. CDR3 length: 17 residues. Germline V gives CDR1 SGHNT, CDR2 YYREEE (reference sequence). This CDR3 reads CASSYLGLAGGTGELFF. The CDR3, as DNA: TGTGCCAGCAGCTACTTGGGACTAGCGGGAGGCACCGGGGAGCTGTTTTTT. The full variable domain, rest sourced from reference TRBV5-4 and TRBJ2-2, is ETGVTQSPTHLIKTRGQQVTLRCSSQSGHNTVSWYQQALGQGPQFIFQYYREEENGRGNFPPRFSGLQFPNYSSELNVNALELDDSALYLCASSYLGLAGGTGELFFGEGSRLTVL.

This clonotype was observed at least ten times. The chain has TRBV18 and TRBJ2-5; 8 bases fit TRBD1. The CDR3 is 15 residues long. V lost 6 bases, J lost 4 bases, and 10 bases stayed unmatched. The germline V gene encodes CDR1 KGHSH and CDR2 LQKENI. CDR3 region: CASSPRTGKIETQYF. The CDR3 nucleotides read TGTGCCAGCTCTCCCCGGACAGGGAAAATAGAGACCCAGTACTTC.